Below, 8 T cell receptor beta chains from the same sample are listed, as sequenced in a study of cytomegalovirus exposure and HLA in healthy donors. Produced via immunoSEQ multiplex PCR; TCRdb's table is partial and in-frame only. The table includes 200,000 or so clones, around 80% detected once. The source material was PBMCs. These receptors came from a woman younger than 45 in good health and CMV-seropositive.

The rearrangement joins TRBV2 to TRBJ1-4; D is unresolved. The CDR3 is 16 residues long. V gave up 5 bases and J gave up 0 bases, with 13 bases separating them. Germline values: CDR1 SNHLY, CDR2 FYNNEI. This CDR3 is CASSKFGGATNEKLFF. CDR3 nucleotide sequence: TGTGCCAGCAGTAAATTCGGCGGTGCAACTAATGAAAAACTGTTTTTT.

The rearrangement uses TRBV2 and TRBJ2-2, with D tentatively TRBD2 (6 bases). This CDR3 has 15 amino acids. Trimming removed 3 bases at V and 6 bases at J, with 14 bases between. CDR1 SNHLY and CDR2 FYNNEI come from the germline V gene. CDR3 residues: CASSEEGLASGELFF. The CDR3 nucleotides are TGTGCCAGCAGTGAGGAGGGACTCGCGTCCGGGGAGCTGTTTTTT.

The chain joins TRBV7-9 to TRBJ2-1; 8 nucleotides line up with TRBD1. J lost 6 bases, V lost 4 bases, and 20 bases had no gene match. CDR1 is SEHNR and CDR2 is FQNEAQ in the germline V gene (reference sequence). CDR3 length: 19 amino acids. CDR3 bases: TGTGCCAGCAGCTCCCATTCCGGGACAGGAAGTAGTTTGGGCAATGAGCAGTTCTTC. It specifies CASSSHSGTGSSLGNEQFF.

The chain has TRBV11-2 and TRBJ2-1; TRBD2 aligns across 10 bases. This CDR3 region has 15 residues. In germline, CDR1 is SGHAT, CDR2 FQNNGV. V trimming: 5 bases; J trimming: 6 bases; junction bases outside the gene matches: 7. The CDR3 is CASSPSLAGVNEQFF. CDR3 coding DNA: TGTGCCAGCAGCCCCAGCCTAGCGGGAGTCAATGAGCAGTTCTTC.

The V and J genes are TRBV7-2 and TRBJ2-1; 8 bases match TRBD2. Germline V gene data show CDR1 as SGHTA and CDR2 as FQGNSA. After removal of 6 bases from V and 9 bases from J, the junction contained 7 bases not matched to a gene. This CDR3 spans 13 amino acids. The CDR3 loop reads CASSTSGWGEQFF. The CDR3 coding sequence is TGTGCCAGCAGTACTAGCGGCTGGGGTGAGCAGTTCTTC. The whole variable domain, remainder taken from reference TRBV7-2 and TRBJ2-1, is GAGVSQSPSNKVTEKGKDVELRCDPISGHTALYWYRQSLGQGLEFLIYFQGNSAPDKSGLPSDRFSAERTGGSVSTLTIQRTQQEDSAVYLCASSTSGWGEQFFGPGTRLTVL.

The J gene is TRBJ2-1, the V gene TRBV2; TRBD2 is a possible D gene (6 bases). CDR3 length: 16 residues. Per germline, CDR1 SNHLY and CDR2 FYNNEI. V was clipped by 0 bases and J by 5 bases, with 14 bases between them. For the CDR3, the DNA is TGTGCCAGCAGTGAAGCGCTTGGGGTAGCGGACAATGAGCAGTTCTTC. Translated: CASSEALGVADNEQFF.

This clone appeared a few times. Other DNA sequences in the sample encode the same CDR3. The CDR3: CASSSSGYEQYF. The CDR3 DNA reads TGTGCCAGCAGCTCATCGGGCTACGAGCAGTACTTC. This chain links TRBV5-6 with TRBJ2-7, with D uncertain. V was clipped by 3 bases and J by 3 bases, with 7 bases between them. Germline V gene lookup returns CDR1 SGHDT and CDR2 YYEEEE. CDR3 length equals 12 residues.

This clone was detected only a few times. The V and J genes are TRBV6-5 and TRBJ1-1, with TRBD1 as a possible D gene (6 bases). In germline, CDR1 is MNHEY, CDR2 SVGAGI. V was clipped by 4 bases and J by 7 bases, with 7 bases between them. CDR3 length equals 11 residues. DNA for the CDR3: TGTGCCAGCAGTTTCAGGGGTGAAGCTTTCTTT. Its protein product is CASSFRGEAFF.